The entry below gives a single TCR beta chain sequence along with its context. Antigen: not known. The data derive from a study of cytomegalovirus exposure and HLA in healthy donors. Whole-study context: Among the approximately 400 donors who were genotyped, 70% to 90% fell in the genetic ancestry cluster that is associated with self-reported Caucasian donors.

Study observations and caveats: Later examination showed HLA-associated TCR beta chains had greater clonal expansion than equally common others. Among immune exposure information, only CMV serostatus was available.

The PCR used 60 Vbeta and 13 Jbeta primers. Here immunoSEQ multiplex PCR was the method, and the copy in TCRdb shows in-frame clones only, minus some. In the table there are some 150,000 clones, approximately 80% of which are singletons. J gave up 4 bases and V 3 bases, and 8 bases lay outside the gene matches. The CDR3 is 16 residues long. CDR1 is KGHSH and CDR2 is LQKENI in the germline V gene. This receptor was identified in a woman under 30 in good health and CMV-seronegative. Sequencing input: PBMCs. The chain carries TRBV18 and TRBJ2-2; 7 nucleotides match TRBD1. The CDR3 coding sequence is TGTGCCAGCTCACCGAGGACAGGTGGAGGCACCGGGGAGCTGTTTTTT. Translated: CASSPRTGGGTGELFF.